This TCR beta chain was recorded in a study of OX40 agonist ivuxolimab in advanced cancers. Study context: Patients took ivuxolimab, an agonistic anti-OX40 (CD134) antibody. Patients in dose escalation had liver, melanoma, kidney or head and neck cancers. Study-wide results and limits: On average, CD8+ T cells had more expanded clones than CD4+.

Sequenced by immunoSEQ multiplex PCR; TCRdb stores in-frame clones only, minus some. The table records 55,000 to 90,000 clones, about 86% of them present only once. The CDR3 contains 14 residues. Germline-derived CDR1 and CDR2 are SGHAT and FQNNGV. V was cut by 7 bases and J by 3 bases, with 12 bases left in between. Points on this clone: Its specificity is unknown.

Researchers took blood at baseline, on cycle 4 day 1, and on cycle 7 day 1. J is TRBJ1-4 and V is TRBV11-2; D unclear. Source: CD4+ or CD8+ T cells sorted from blood, taken in a trial of the OX40 agonist ivuxolimab. This TCR derives from an adult with an advanced solid tumor such as melanoma, head and neck, liver or kidney cancer. CDR3 sequence reads: CASTRGLPNEKLFF. Here the CDR3 DNA reads TGTGCCAGCACGCGAGGGTTACCTAATGAAAAACTGTTTTTT.